The 9 T cell receptor beta chains presented below share a single source sample, sequenced in a study of control samples from healthy donors and cancer patients. The repertoire was sequenced with immunoSEQ multiplex PCR; TCRdb's copy has only in-frame clones and lacks some. The sample records around 230,000 clones, roughly 94% being singletons. The sample taken for sequencing was blood. The receptor set was obtained from a man aged 45-65 years in good health.

The chain recombines TRBV7-2 with TRBJ1-6, with D unresolved. V was clipped by 2 bases and J by 5 bases, with 13 bases between them. The CDR3 totals 16 residues. Per the germline V gene, CDR1 is SGHTA and CDR2 is FQGNSA. CDR3 region: CASSLFVTNNNSPLHF. DNA for the CDR3: TGTGCCAGCAGCTTATTCGTGACAAACAATAATTCACCCCTCCACTTT.

V and J are TRBV5-4 and TRBJ2-1; D tentatively reads TRBD1 or TRBD2 (5 bases each). The CDR3 has 15 amino acids. Trimming removed 9 bases from V and 4 bases from J, with 20 bases in between. The germline V gene has CDR1 SGHNT and CDR2 YYREEE (reference sequence). The CDR3 DNA reads as TGTGCCACTTATTTTTGGGGCCCGGGGTACAATGAGCAGTTCTTC. Its protein is CATYFWGPGYNEQFF.

The V and J genes are TRBV5-6 and TRBJ2-1; no definite D call. The length of the CDR3 is 17 residues. V lost 0 bases and J lost 9, with 22 bases in between. Per the germline V gene, CDR1 is SGHDT and CDR2 is YYEEEE. CDR3 region: CASSLGLRVKDVSEQFF. In nucleotides, the CDR3 is TGTGCCAGCAGCTTGGGTCTCCGGGTCAAGGACGTGAGTGAGCAGTTCTTC.

The chain combines TRBV28 with TRBJ2-7; possibly TRBD2 for D (5 bases). CDR3 length equals 11 residues. Germline V gene lookup returns CDR1 MDHEN and CDR2 SYDVKM. V was pared by 5 bases and J by 8 bases, with 10 bases between. CDR3 DNA sequence: TGTGCCAGCAGTAGCGGCGTCCAGCAGTACGTC. It codes for CASSSGVQQYV.

The rearrangement uses TRBV5-1 and TRBJ2-7, with 10 bases aligning to TRBD1. The CDR3 runs to 13 residues. The V gene's germline CDR1 is SGHRS and CDR2 YFSETQ. With V trimmed by 4 bases and J by 13 bases, 11 bases remained unmatched. The CDR3 here is CASSEPGQGINYF. Here the CDR3 DNA reads TGCGCCAGCAGCGAGCCGGGACAGGGGATCAATTACTTC.

This sequence joins TRBV6-5 and TRBJ1-4; D perhaps matches TRBD1 (6 bases). CDR3 length equals 12 residues. Germline loops: CDR1 MNHEY, CDR2 SVGAGI. V was trimmed by 6 bases and J by 5 bases, leaving 7 bases between them. The CDR3 protein is CASSQGNEKLFF. The CDR3 coding sequence is TGTGCCAGCAGCCAGGGGAATGAAAAACTGTTTTTT.

The V gene is TRBV27, the J gene TRBJ1-2; D remains unclear. CDR3 length: 14 amino acids. CDR1 MNHEY and CDR2 SMNVEV come from the germline V gene (reference sequence). V was shortened by 4 bases and J by 0 bases, with 9 bases between the two germline ends. This CDR3 reads CASSSADPNYGYTF. DNA for the CDR3: TGTGCCAGCAGTTCCGCAGACCCTAACTATGGCTACACCTTC.

The CDR3 DNA follows: TGTGCCAGCTCACCACTCGACAGGGGAAATTCACCCCTCCACTTT. Protein: CASSPLDRGNSPLHF. The J gene is TRBJ1-6, the V gene TRBV18; 8 bases are a match to TRBD1. The CDR3 is 15 residues long. The V and J ends lost 1 base and 7 bases, in that order; junction bases with no gene match: 3. Germline loops: CDR1 KGHSH, CDR2 LQKENI. Complete variable domain (other parts from reference TRBV18 and TRBJ1-6): NAGVMQNPRHLVRRRGQEARLRCSPMKGHSHVYWYRQLPEEGLKFMVYLQKENIIDESGMPKERFSAEFPKEGPSILRIQQVVRGDSAAYFCASSPLDRGNSPLHFGNGTRLTVT.

This sequence joins TRBV11-2 and TRBJ2-2; 8 bases agree with TRBD1. Germline CDR1 is SGHAT and CDR2 is FQNNGV. This CDR3 has 18 amino acids. Unmatched junction bases numbered 9, after V lost 0 bases and J lost 3 bases. The CDR3, as DNA: TGTGCCAGCAGCTTAGAATTTTCGGGGACAGGAGACACCGGGGAGCTGTTTTTT. It specifies CASSLEFSGTGDTGELFF.